This T cell receptor (beta chain) came from a study of blood T cell repertoires in COVID-19. The CDR3 has 16 amino acids. The germline CDR1 and CDR2 sequences are MGHRA and YSYEKL. Trimming took off 0 bases at V and 10 bases at J, with 16 bases between the two ends. Only in-frame clones appear in the TCRdb table, and some are missing; sequencing was by immunoSEQ multiplex PCR. The sample includes over 200,000 clones, roughly nine tenths of them seen just once. This clone turned up a few times. Source material: peripheral blood. V usage is TRBV4-1 and J usage is TRBJ1-6; the D gene is possibly TRBD1 (6 bases). The receptor's source is a man aged 35 to 55 who had recovered from COVID-19. CDR3 sequence reads: CASSQEQGKLLSPLHF. The CDR3 DNA is TGCGCCAGCAGCCAAGAACAGGGTAAATTGTTGTCACCCCTCCACTTT.